Listed here are 8 T cell receptor beta chains from one sample, sequenced in a study of T cells in Graves' hyperthyroidism and ophthalmopathy. The investigators amplified TCR beta CDR3 regions from RNA transcripts. RT-PCR in the first round (using the HTBI primer set) targeted the TCR CDR3. TCRdb called the multiplex PCR reads again in MiXCR, with one record for every CDR3 protein. The sample carries 550,000 to 600,000 distinct CDR3 sequences, about 43% recorded once. The sequencing input was peripheral blood or thyroid tissue (not recorded which). The receptors shown here come from an adult woman with Graves' disease, either hyperthyroidism or ophthalmopathy (not recorded which).

The chain employs TRBV2 and TRBJ2-7; D gene unclear. The germline gives CDR1 SNHLY, CDR2 FYNNEI. The germline V and J ends were trimmed by 1 base and 6 bases, with 10 bases remaining between them. The CDR3 runs to 13 residues. The CDR3 DNA follows: TGTGCCAGCAGTGAAGGGTGGGTGAGCGAGCAGTACTTC. This translates into CASSEGWVSEQYF.

V usage is TRBV19 and J usage is TRBJ1-2, with D possibly TRBD1 on 5 matching bases. V was cut by 5 bases and J by 8 bases, with 18 bases left in between. This CDR3 has 14 residues. Germline V lookup: CDR1 LNHDA, CDR2 SQIVND (reference sequence). The CDR3 protein is CASSVAAGREGYTF. The DNA for the CDR3 is TGTGCCAGTAGTGTGGCCGCGGGGCGGGAAGGCTACACCTTC.

This clonotype was seen repeatedly, ten times or more. The chain recombines TRBV12-3 or TRBV12-4 with TRBJ2-2; D possibly corresponds to TRBD1 (5 bases). Trimming shortened V by 4 bases and J by 0 bases, and 9 bases separated the two germline ends. The CDR3 has 15 amino acids. CDR3 amino acids: CASSSRASNTGELFF. The CDR3 DNA is TGTGCCAGCAGTTCCAGGGCCTCGAACACCGGGGAGCTGTTTTTT.

This clonotype was seen at least ten times. The chain is built from TRBV29-1 and TRBJ2-7; TRBD1 agrees at 9 bases. This CDR3 contains 14 residues. V was pared by 1 base and J by 7 bases, with 8 bases of the junction left unmatched. Germline CDR1 reads SQVTM; CDR2 reads ANQGSEA. The CDR3 region has the DNA TGCAGCGTTGAAGTTAACAGGGGGCAAGGGGAGCAGTACTTC. This encodes CSVEVNRGQGEQYF.

This clonotype was counted a few times. The rearrangement joins TRBV10-3 to TRBJ2-5, with D uncertain. Germline V gene sequence: CDR1 ENHRY, CDR2 SYGVKD. V shed 2 bases and J shed 2 bases, with 12 bases lying between them. This CDR3 has 15 residues. CDR3 in amino acids: CAISERSRDQETQYF. The CDR3 DNA reads as TGTGCCATCAGTGAGCGAAGTAGGGATCAAGAGACCCAGTACTTC.

This clonotype was detected ten times or more. The chain couples TRBV6-6 to TRBJ1-1; D ambiguous. Trimming took off 4 bases at V and 0 bases at J, with 3 bases between the two ends. Germline V gene lookup returns CDR1 MNHNY and CDR2 SVGAGI (reference sequence). The CDR3 consists of 12 residues. CDR3 protein: CASSWVNTEAFF. CDR3 sequence (DNA): TGTGCCAGCAGTTGGGTGAACACTGAAGCTTTCTTT.

The V call is TRBV6-5, the J call TRBJ1-5; 9 bases match TRBD1. The ends lost 4 bases at V and 6 bases at J; junction bases unmatched: 7. Germline V gene data show CDR1 as MNHEY and CDR2 as SVGAGI. CDR3 length equals 15 residues. The CDR3 is CASSSTGGATQPQHF. The DNA for the CDR3 is TGTGCCAGCAGTTCGACAGGGGGGGCAACTCAGCCCCAGCATTTT.

Only a few counts were recorded for this clonotype. The CDR3 DNA follows: TGTGCCATCAGTGAGTCGGGTCAGGGGAGGGACACTGAAGCTTTCTTT. As protein: CAISESGQGRDTEAFF. The chain recombines TRBV10-3 with TRBJ1-1, with TRBD1 as a possible D gene (6 bases). Germline values: CDR1 ENHRY, CDR2 SYGVKD. The CDR3 is 16 residues long. The germline V and J ends were trimmed by 0 bases and 3 bases, with 14 bases remaining between them.